Shown below are 8 T cell receptor beta chains from a single sample sequenced in a study of T cells in Graves' hyperthyroidism and ophthalmopathy. Amplified TCR beta CDR3 regions came from RNA transcripts. During a first-round RT-PCR of the TCR CDR3, the HTBI primer set was used. TCRdb redid the calling of the multiplex PCR reads with MiXCR, one entry per CDR3 protein. In the table there are under 300,000 distinct CDR3 sequences, roughly 15% of which are singletons. The source material was blood. All receptors come from a woman between 45 and 60 years old with Graves' hyperthyroidism that later progressed to Graves' ophthalmopathy.

The chain combines TRBV6-1 with TRBJ1-1; the D is unclear. The CDR3 sequence is 13 residues long. V gave up 7 bases and J gave up 4 bases, with 13 bases separating them. The germline CDR1 and CDR2 sequences are MNHNS and SASEGT. DNA of the CDR3: TGTGCCAGCACCCACGACGGGGTCACTGAAGCTTTCTTT. This codes for CASTHDGVTEAFF.

This clonotype was recorded many times. The chain employs TRBV2 and TRBJ2-1; 8 positions agree with TRBD2. V dropped 8 bases and J dropped 7; count of bases not matched to a gene: 7. The germline CDR1 and CDR2 sequences are SNHLY and FYNNEI. CDR3 length: 13 residues. This chain's CDR3 is CASVSGTSNEQFF. CDR3 bases: TGTGCCAGCGTGTCCGGGACTAGTAATGAGCAGTTCTTC.

This clonotype has ten or more counts. This chain joins TRBV5-1 and TRBJ2-2; the match to TRBD2 covers 7 bases. Germline V gives CDR1 SGHRS, CDR2 YFSETQ. The length of the CDR3 is 16 residues. The J segment lost 3 bases and the V segment lost 1 base, leaving 6 bases of the junction unmatched. The DNA of the CDR3 is TGCGCCAGCAGCTTGAGCGGGAATAGGGACACCGGGGAGCTGTTTTTT. Its translation is CASSLSGNRDTGELFF. Full variable domain (outside the CDR3, taken from reference TRBV5-1 and TRBJ2-2): KAGVTQTPRYLIKTRGQQVTLSCSPISGHRSVSWYQQTPGQGLQFLFEYFSETQRNKGNFPGRFSGRQFSNSRSEMNVSTLELGDSALYLCASSLSGNRDTGELFFGEGSRLTVL.

This clonotype was detected only a few times. CDR3 in DNA: TGTGCCACCAGTGATACCCTAGCAACGGGGGCCAACGTCCTGACTTTC. It specifies CATSDTLATGANVLTF. V is TRBV24-1 and J is TRBJ2-6; the D gene is possibly TRBD2 (5 bases). The V end lost 3 bases, the J end lost 4 bases, and 12 bases lay between the germline ends. This CDR3 comprises 16 residues. Per germline, CDR1 KGHDR and CDR2 SFDVKD.

This clonotype occurred many times. V gene TRBV20-1 combines with J gene TRBJ2-7, with TRBD1 as a possible D gene (6 bases). Germline CDR1 and CDR2: DFQATT and SNEGSKA (reference sequence). The V end was cut by 0 bases, the J end by 2 bases, with 14 bases between. The CDR3 length is 15 residues. The CDR3 sequence: CSARDGRGQAYEQYF. The CDR3 nucleotides are TGCAGTGCTAGAGATGGCAGGGGTCAAGCCTACGAGCAGTACTTC.

The chain recombines TRBV3-1 with TRBJ2-7; tentative D call: TRBD2 (6 bases). The V end was cut by 1 base, the J end by 5 bases, with 12 bases between. The germline gives CDR1 LGHDT, CDR2 YNNKEL (reference sequence). This CDR3 has 14 amino acids. The CDR3 sequence: CASSQAEGANEQYF. The CDR3 nucleotides are TGTGCCAGCAGCCAAGCGGAGGGTGCCAACGAGCAGTACTTC.

The J gene is TRBJ1-5, the V gene TRBV6-1; D uncertain. The V gene's germline CDR1 is MNHNS and CDR2 SASEGT. V gave up 2 bases and J gave up 7 bases, with 12 bases separating them. This CDR3 is 14 amino acids long. The CDR3 sequence: CASSEIGSGQPQHF. The CDR3 nucleotides are TGTGCCAGCAGTGAAATCGGTTCTGGGCAGCCCCAGCATTTT.

This clonotype was counted many times. J is TRBJ1-5 and V is TRBV18, with D uncertain. Trimming took off 6 bases at V and 2 bases at J, with 8 bases between the two ends. CDR1 and CDR2 (germline): KGHSH, LQKENI. The CDR3 covers 13 residues. CDR3 sequence reads: CASSRTGNQPQHF. The CDR3 nucleotides are TGTGCCAGCTCCCGGACTGGCAATCAGCCCCAGCATTTT.